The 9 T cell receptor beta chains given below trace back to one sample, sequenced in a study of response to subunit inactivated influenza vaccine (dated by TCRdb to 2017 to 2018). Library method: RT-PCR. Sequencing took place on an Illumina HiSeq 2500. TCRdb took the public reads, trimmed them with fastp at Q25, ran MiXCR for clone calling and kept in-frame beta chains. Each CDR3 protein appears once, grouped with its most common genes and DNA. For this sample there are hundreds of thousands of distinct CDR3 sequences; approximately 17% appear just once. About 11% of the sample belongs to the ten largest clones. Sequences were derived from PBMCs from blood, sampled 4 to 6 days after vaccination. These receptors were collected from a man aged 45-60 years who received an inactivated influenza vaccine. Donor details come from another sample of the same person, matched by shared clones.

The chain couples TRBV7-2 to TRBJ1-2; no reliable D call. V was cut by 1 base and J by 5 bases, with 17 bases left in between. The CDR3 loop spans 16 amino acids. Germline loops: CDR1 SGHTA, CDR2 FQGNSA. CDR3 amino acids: CASSLERSASWYGYTF. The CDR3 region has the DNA TGTGCCAGCAGCTTAGAAAGGTCCGCTAGTTGGTATGGCTACACCTTC.

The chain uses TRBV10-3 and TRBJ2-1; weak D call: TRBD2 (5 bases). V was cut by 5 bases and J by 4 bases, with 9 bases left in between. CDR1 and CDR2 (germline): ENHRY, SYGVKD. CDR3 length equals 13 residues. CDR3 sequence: CAISQLDYNEQFF. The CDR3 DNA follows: TGTGCCATCAGTCAACTAGATTACAATGAGCAGTTCTTC.

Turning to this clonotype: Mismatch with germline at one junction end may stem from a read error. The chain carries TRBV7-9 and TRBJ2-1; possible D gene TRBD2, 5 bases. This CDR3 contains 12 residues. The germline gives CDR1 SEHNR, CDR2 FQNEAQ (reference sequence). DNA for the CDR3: TGTGCCAGCAGCCTTGCTAGCAATGAGCATTTCTTC. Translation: CASSLASNEHFF.

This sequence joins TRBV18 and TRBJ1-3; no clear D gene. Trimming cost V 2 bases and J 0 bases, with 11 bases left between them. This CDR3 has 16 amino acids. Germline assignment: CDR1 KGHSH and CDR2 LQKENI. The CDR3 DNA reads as TGTGCCAGCTCACCAGGCGTAGGGTCCTCTGGAAACACCATATATTTT. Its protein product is CASSPGVGSSGNTIYF.

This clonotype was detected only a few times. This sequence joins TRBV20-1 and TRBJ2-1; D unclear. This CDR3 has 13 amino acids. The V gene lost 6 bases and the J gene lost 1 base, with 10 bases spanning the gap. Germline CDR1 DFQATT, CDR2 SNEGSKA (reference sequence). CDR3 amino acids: CSAYYFSYNEQFF. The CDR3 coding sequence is TGCAGTGCCTATTACTTTTCCTACAATGAGCAGTTCTTC.

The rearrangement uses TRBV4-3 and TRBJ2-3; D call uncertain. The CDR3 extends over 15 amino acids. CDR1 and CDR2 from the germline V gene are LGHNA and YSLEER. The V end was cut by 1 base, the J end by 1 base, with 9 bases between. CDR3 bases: TGCGCCAGCAGCCAAGCTTCCCGACGCACAGATACGCAGTATTTT. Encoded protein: CASSQASRRTDTQYF.

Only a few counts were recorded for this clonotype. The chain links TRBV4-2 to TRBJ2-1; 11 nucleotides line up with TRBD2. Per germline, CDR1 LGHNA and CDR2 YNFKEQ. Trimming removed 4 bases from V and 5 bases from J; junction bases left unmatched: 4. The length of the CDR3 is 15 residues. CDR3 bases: TGTGCCAGCAGCCCGCTAGCGGGAGGCGACAATGAGCAGTTCTTC. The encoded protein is CASSPLAGGDNEQFF.

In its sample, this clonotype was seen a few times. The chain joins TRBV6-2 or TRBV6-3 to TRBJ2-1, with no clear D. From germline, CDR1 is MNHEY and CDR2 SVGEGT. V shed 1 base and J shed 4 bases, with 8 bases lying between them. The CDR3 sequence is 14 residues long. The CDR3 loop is CASSYFMGYNEQFF. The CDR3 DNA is TGTGCCAGCAGTTACTTTATGGGATACAATGAGCAGTTCTTC.

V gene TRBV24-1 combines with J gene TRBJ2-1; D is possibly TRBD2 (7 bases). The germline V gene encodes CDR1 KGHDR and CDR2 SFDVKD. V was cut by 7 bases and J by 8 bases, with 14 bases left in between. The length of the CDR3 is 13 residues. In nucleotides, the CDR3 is TGTGCCACCAGACCCCGGGGGGCGGATGAGCAGTTCTTC. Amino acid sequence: CATRPRGADEQFF.